This T cell receptor beta chain originates from a study of T cell responses to AZD1222 COVID-19 vaccine. Only in-frame clones appear in the TCRdb table, and some are missing; sequencing was by immunoSEQ multiplex PCR. The profile shows about 190,000 clones, approximately 90% of them singletons. CDR1 SGHDT and CDR2 YYEEEE come from the germline V gene. The V gene lost 1 base and the J gene lost 0 bases, with 19 bases spanning the gap. The CDR3 sequence is 18 residues long. This TCR derives from an adult in good health. The specimen was peripheral blood, collected on day 0 of AZD1222 vaccination. The V gene is TRBV5-6, the J gene TRBJ1-1; D is unresolved. The CDR3 DNA reads TGTGCCAGCAGCTTGTTCTATAGGGAGGTGGATCTGAACACTGAAGCTTTCTTT. Translating it yields CASSLFYREVDLNTEAFF. The variable domain in full, completed from reference TRBV5-6 and TRBJ1-1, reads DAGVTQSPTHLIKTRGQQVTLRCSPKSGHDTVSWYQQALGQGPQFIFQYYEEEERQRGNFPDRFSGHQFPNYSSELNVNALLLGDSALYLCASSLFYREVDLNTEAFFGQGTRLTVV.